The next 29 T cell receptor beta chains were all read from a single sample in a study of T-cell reconstitution after alpha-beta-depleted transplantation in children. The authors prepared the TCRbeta library with unique molecular identifiers. MiXCR, applied by TCRdb to the PCR reads, yields one record per CDR3 protein. The sample has under 450,000 distinct CDR3 sequences; about 14% are singletons. The sample consisted of PBMCs, taken from the stem cell graft. The source of these receptors is a human donor who donated a stem cell graft to a child with Fanconi anemia.

This chain's CDR3 is CASRPTGTHEQYV. The CDR3 nucleotides are TGTGCCAGCAGGCCCACAGGGACCCACGAGCAGTACGTC. The J gene is TRBJ2-7, the V gene TRBV6-2 or TRBV6-3; maybe TRBD1 (6 bases). Germline CDR1 is MNHEY and CDR2 is SVGEGT. This CDR3 has 13 amino acids. Trimming took 6 bases from V and 5 from J, leaving 14 bases between them.

This clonotype was seen a handful of times. This rearrangement joins TRBV29-1 to TRBJ2-1; 9 positions agree with TRBD2. Germline CDR1 SQVTM, CDR2 ANQGSEA. The CDR3 is 12 residues long. After removal of 4 bases from V and 5 bases from J, the junction contained 0 bases not matched to a gene. The CDR3 loop is CSVGGGDNEQFF. CDR3 DNA: TGCAGCGTTGGCGGGGGGGACAATGAGCAGTTCTTC.

The chain carries TRBV5-1 and TRBJ2-5; D remains unclear. Germline CDR1 is SGHRS and CDR2 is YFSETQ. This CDR3 region has 13 residues. Trimming took off 1 base at V and 5 bases at J, with 9 bases between the two ends. This chain's CDR3 is CASSLSSRETQYF. CDR3 in DNA: TGCGCCAGCAGCTTGTCCTCCCGGGAGACCCAGTACTTC.

This clonotype was seen a few times. A much bigger clone sits one base away, suggesting this may be a read error. V usage is TRBV6-2 or TRBV6-3 and J usage is TRBJ2-5; D call uncertain. CDR3 length: 11 residues. CDR1 is MNHEY and CDR2 is SVGEGT in the germline V gene. The germline V and J ends were trimmed by 1 base and 5 bases, with 2 bases remaining between them. The CDR3 loop reads CASSYFETQYF. As DNA, the CDR3 is TGTGCCAGCAGTTACTTCGAGACCCAGTACTTC.

V usage is TRBV29-1 and J usage is TRBJ2-3; 9 bases fit TRBD2. Germline CDR1 SQVTM, CDR2 ANQGSEA. This CDR3 is built from 16 residues. The junction had 10 bases not matched to a gene; V was cut back by 6 bases and J by 0 bases. The CDR3 loop reads CSVGATSGSSTDTQYF. The CDR3 DNA follows: TGCAGCGTGGGAGCGACTAGCGGATCTAGCACAGATACGCAGTATTTT.

The CDR3 nucleotides read TGCAGCGTTGCCGAGGGGAACAAGGAGACCCAGTACTTC. Its protein is CSVAEGNKETQYF. The chain joins TRBV29-1 to TRBJ2-5; D possibly matches TRBD1 or TRBD2 (5 bases each). Germline V gives CDR1 SQVTM, CDR2 ANQGSEA. V gave up 4 bases and J gave up 5 bases, with 14 bases separating them. The CDR3 is 13 residues long. The variable domain in full, completed from reference TRBV29-1 and TRBJ2-5, reads SAVISQKPSRDICQRGTSLTIQCQVDSQVTMMFWYRQQPGQSLTLIATANQGSEATYESGFVIDKFPISRPNLTFSTLTVSNMSPEDSSIYLCSVAEGNKETQYFGPGTRLLVL.

The chain joins TRBV9 to TRBJ2-7; TRBD2 might be the D (5 bases). Germline CDR1 reads SGDLS; CDR2 reads YYNGEE. The CDR3 consists of 16 residues. Trimming left V 3 bases short and J 2 bases short, with 18 bases between. The CDR3 loop reads CASSDGEGGRPYEQYF. The CDR3 region has the DNA TGTGCCAGCAGCGACGGGGAAGGCGGACGGCCCTACGAGCAGTACTTC.

This clonotype occurred a few times. V and J are TRBV7-8 and TRBJ2-7, with a possible D match to TRBD2 (6 bases). The germline gives CDR1 SGHVS, CDR2 FQNEAQ. CDR3 size: 14 residues. V lost 1 base to trimming and J lost 0 bases, with 7 bases between them. In nucleotides, the CDR3 is TGTGCCAGCAGCTTAGTAGCGGCCTCCTACGAGCAGTACTTC. Translating it yields CASSLVAASYEQYF. Based on the CDR3 plus reference TRBV7-8 and TRBJ2-7, the full variable domain is GAGVSQSPRYKVAKRGQDVALRCDPISGHVSLFWYQQALGQGPEFLTYFQNEAQLDKSGLPSDRFFAERPEGSVSTLKIQRTQQEDSAVYLCASSLVAASYEQYFGPGTRLTVT.

The V gene is TRBV29-1, the J gene TRBJ1-2, with 9 positions matching TRBD1. V was pared by 5 bases and J by 6 bases, with 7 bases of the junction left unmatched. Germline values: CDR1 SQVTM, CDR2 ANQGSEA. The CDR3 has 13 residues. The CDR3 is CSVQTQGANGYTF. Here the CDR3 DNA reads TGCAGCGTTCAAACACAGGGGGCAAATGGCTACACCTTC. The variable domain in full, completed from reference TRBV29-1 and TRBJ1-2, reads SAVISQKPSRDICQRGTSLTIQCQVDSQVTMMFWYRQQPGQSLTLIATANQGSEATYESGFVIDKFPISRPNLTFSTLTVSNMSPEDSSIYLCSVQTQGANGYTFGSGTRLTVV.

This chain uses TRBV5-1 with TRBJ1-6, with 7 bases matching TRBD1. Germline CDR1 reads SGHRS; CDR2 reads YFSETQ. J lost 3 bases, V lost 3 bases, and 6 bases had no gene match. The CDR3 runs 16 residues. The CDR3 spells CASSSSRQGYNSPLHF. The CDR3, as DNA: TGCGCCAGCAGCTCCTCAAGACAGGGCTATAATTCACCCCTCCACTTT.

The chain combines TRBV11-2 with TRBJ2-3, with no clear D. Trimming left V 1 base short and J 4 bases short, with 6 bases between. The CDR3 runs 13 residues. Per the germline V gene, CDR1 is SGHAT and CDR2 is FQNNGV. The CDR3 here is CASSLAWADTQYF. CDR3 DNA: TGTGCCAGCAGCTTAGCTTGGGCAGATACGCAGTATTTT.

The V call is TRBV7-6, the J call TRBJ1-6; D not resolved. V was shortened by 1 base and J by 7 bases, with 11 bases between the two germline ends. This CDR3 region has 15 residues. CDR1 SGHVS and CDR2 FNYEAQ come from the germline V gene. The CDR3 nucleotides are TGTGCCAGCAGCTTAGGGTCGCACAGAAATTCACCCCTCCACTTT. It specifies CASSLGSHRNSPLHF.

Ten or more counts support this clonotype. The V call is TRBV28, the J call TRBJ2-7; D unclear. This CDR3 comprises 13 residues. The germline gives CDR1 MDHEN, CDR2 SYDVKM. CDR3 loop: CASSFQGFLGINV. CDR3 sequence (DNA): TGTGCCAGCAGTTTTCAAGGGTTCCTCGGCATAAACGTC.

This clonotype came up many times. The chain joins TRBV2 to TRBJ1-5, with 7 bases fitting TRBD1. The CDR3 has 14 residues. Germline V gene data show CDR1 as SNHLY and CDR2 as FYNNEI. The J segment lost 1 base and the V segment lost 4 bases, leaving 1 base of the junction unmatched. The CDR3 sequence: CASSGQGSNQPQHF. Written as DNA, the CDR3 is TGTGCCAGCAGTGGACAGGGAAGCAATCAGCCCCAGCATTTT. The variable domain in full, completed from reference TRBV2 and TRBJ1-5, reads EPEVTQTPSHQVTQMGQEVILRCVPISNHLYFYWYRQILGQKVEFLVSFYNNEISEKSEIFDDQFSVERPDGSNFTLKIRSTKLEDSAMYFCASSGQGSNQPQHFGDGTRLSIL.

The CDR3 protein is CASSPHTGINEQFF. The CDR3 DNA reads TGTGCCAGCAGTCCCCATACAGGGATCAATGAGCAGTTCTTC. The J gene is TRBJ2-1, the V gene TRBV6-2 or TRBV6-3; possibly TRBD1 for D (6 bases). V lost 5 bases and J 6 bases, leaving 14 bases between the germline ends. The CDR3 is 14 residues long. Germline V gives CDR1 MNHEY, CDR2 SVGEGT.

This clonotype was observed a few times. The chain couples TRBV5-1 to TRBJ2-2; D is perhaps TRBD2 (6 bases). The V gene's germline CDR1 is SGHRS and CDR2 YFSETQ. Trimming removed 10 bases at V and 3 bases at J, with 10 bases between. The CDR3 runs to 12 residues. Here the CDR3 reads CACGEDTGELFF. In nucleotides, the CDR3 is TGCGCCTGTGGGGAGGACACCGGGGAGCTGTTTTTT.

A few counts support this clonotype. In DNA form, the CDR3 reads TGTGCCAGCAGCTTAGCGCGATCGGTGTTTGGCACAGATACGCAGTATTTT. Translation gives CASSLARSVFGTDTQYF. V and J are TRBV7-2 and TRBJ2-3; D call uncertain. The CDR3 covers 17 residues. Germline lookup yields CDR1 SGHTA and CDR2 FQGNSA. Trimming pared 0 bases from V and 1 base from J, leaving 14 bases between.

V and J are TRBV10-2 and TRBJ1-5; D is ambiguous. Trimming took 0 bases from V and 5 from J, leaving 8 bases between them. Germline V gene sequence: CDR1 WSHSY, CDR2 SAAADI. CDR3 size: 14 residues. The CDR3 region has the DNA TGCGCCAGCAGTGAGTCCGCGGCGGATCAGCCCCAGCATTTT. Protein: CASSESAADQPQHF.

The sample holds a few counts of this clonotype. This sequence joins TRBV20-1 and TRBJ1-1; D ambiguous. V lost 4 bases to trimming and J lost 1 base, with 7 bases between them. The germline V gene has CDR1 DFQATT and CDR2 SNEGSKA (reference sequence). This CDR3 region has 12 residues. This CDR3 reads CSAMGANTEAFF. The CDR3 DNA is TGCAGTGCTATGGGCGCGAACACTGAAGCTTTCTTT.

The V and J genes are TRBV6-2 or TRBV6-3 and TRBJ2-5; tentative D call: TRBD1 (6 bases). Germline CDR1 and CDR2: MNHEY and SVGEGT. V dropped 0 bases and J dropped 0 bases, with 29 bases sitting between them. The CDR3 sequence is 22 residues long. CDR3 nucleotide sequence: TGTGCCAGCAGTTACTCGGAGGAACAGGGATCGGCTTCGGTTACGTACCAAGAGACCCAGTACTTC. This sequence encodes CASSYSEEQGSASVTYQETQYF.

The V gene is TRBV29-1, the J gene TRBJ2-5, with D hard to call. V dropped 3 bases and J dropped 5 bases, with 13 bases sitting between them. Per germline, CDR1 SQVTM and CDR2 ANQGSEA. This CDR3 is 13 amino acids long. CDR3 residues: CSVDKESRETQYF. CDR3 sequence (DNA): TGCAGCGTTGATAAGGAATCAAGGGAGACCCAGTACTTC.

The chain links TRBV7-2 to TRBJ2-1; D is perhaps TRBD1 (5 bases). The CDR3 loop spans 12 amino acids. Per the germline V gene, CDR1 is SGHTA and CDR2 is FQGNSA. V lost 1 base and J lost 10, with 8 bases in between. CDR3: CASSLVGVEQFF. In DNA, the CDR3 is TGTGCCAGCAGCTTAGTAGGGGTAGAGCAGTTCTTC.

This clonotype occurred a few times. The junction departs from the called germline gene at one end, perhaps through a read error. The chain is built from TRBV13 and TRBJ2-2; 10 bases match TRBD1. Germline assignment: CDR1 PRHDT and CDR2 FYEKMQ (reference sequence). This CDR3 has 16 residues. In nucleotides, the CDR3 is TGTGCCAGCAGCATAGGGACAGGGGCGGTTACCGGGGAGCTGTTTTTT. Its protein is CASSIGTGAVTGELFF.

This clonotype was observed a handful of times. The chain couples TRBV11-2 to TRBJ1-5; maybe TRBD1 (6 bases). The CDR3 is 15 amino acids. With 1 base removed from V and 5 bases from J, the gap between germline ends came to 12 bases. CDR1 is SGHAT, CDR2 FQNNGV, per germline. CDR3 protein: CASSLAPGGDQPQHF. The CDR3 DNA follows: TGTGCCAGCAGCTTAGCTCCCGGGGGCGATCAGCCCCAGCATTTT. The whole variable domain, filled in from reference TRBV11-2 and TRBJ1-5, reads EAGVAQSPRYKIIEKRQSVAFWCNPISGHATLYWYQQILGQGPKLLIQFQNNGVVDDSQLPKDRFSAERLKGVDSTLKIQPAKLEDSAVYLCASSLAPGGDQPQHFGDGTRLSIL.

This clonotype has a count of ten or more. The chain is built from TRBV7-9 and TRBJ2-3; D is unresolved. V lost 5 bases to trimming and J lost 6 bases, with 6 bases between them. Germline V gives CDR1 SEHNR, CDR2 FQNEAQ (reference sequence). The CDR3 length is 11 residues. CDR3 DNA: TGTGCCAGCAGCCCCCTGGATACGCAGTATTTT. It specifies CASSPLDTQYF. Complete variable domain (other parts from reference TRBV7-9 and TRBJ2-3): DTGVSQNPRHKITKRGQNVTFRCDPISEHNRLYWYRQTLGQGPEFLTYFQNEAQLEKSRLLSDRFSAERPKGSFSTLEIQRTEQGDSAMYLCASSPLDTQYFGPGTRLTVL.

The genes are TRBV30 and TRBJ2-3; the D gene is possibly TRBD1 (6 bases). Trimming left V 1 base short and J 4 bases short, with 9 bases between. CDR1 and CDR2 (germline): GTSNPN, SVGIG (reference sequence). The CDR3 is made up of 13 amino acids. CDR3 sequence: CAWSGDISDTQYF. CDR3 DNA: TGTGCCTGGAGTGGGGACATTTCAGATACGCAGTATTTT.

This clonotype was counted between two and nine times. The chain employs TRBV4-3 and TRBJ1-1; D is ambiguous. Germline CDR1 reads LGHNA; CDR2 reads YSLEER. There are 15 residues in the CDR3. Trimming shortened V by 0 bases and J by 0 bases, and 8 bases separated the two germline ends. The CDR3 loop is CASSQEPLLNTEAFF. Written as DNA, the CDR3 is TGCGCCAGCAGCCAAGAACCGTTATTGAACACTGAAGCTTTCTTT.

The chain employs TRBV29-1 and TRBJ1-5; D is ambiguous. CDR1 SQVTM and CDR2 ANQGSEA come from the germline V gene. The CDR3 is 13 residues long. Trimming pared 4 bases from V and 4 bases from J, leaving 11 bases between. In nucleotides, the CDR3 is TGCAGCGTTGCGGCCGGGATGAATCAGCCCCAGCATTTT. Translating it yields CSVAAGMNQPQHF.

This clonotype was detected only a few times. This rearrangement joins TRBV6-2 or TRBV6-3 to TRBJ2-3; 11 bases fit TRBD1. The CDR3 covers 16 residues. The germline V gene has CDR1 MNHEY and CDR2 SVGEGT. Unmatched junction bases numbered 6, after V lost 6 bases and J lost 1 base. The CDR3 region is CASSLGGQGGTDTQYF. In DNA, the CDR3 is TGTGCCAGCAGCCTCGGGGGACAGGGGGGCACAGATACGCAGTATTTT.